The 10 T cell receptor beta chains given below trace back to one sample, sequenced in a study of PD-L1 blockade in urothelial cancer. Stated time point: peripheral blood 6 weeks after treatment start. Profiled with immunoSEQ multiplex PCR; TCRdb holds only in-frame clones, not every one. The profile covers 95,000 to 130,000 clones, with approximately 90% appearing a single time and roughly 1.7% taken by the ten largest. The input for sequencing was PBMCs, taken around atezolizumab (anti-PD-L1) treatment. Receptors were obtained from a man aged 60 to 69 with urothelial cancer.

The V and J genes are TRBV30 and TRBJ1-2; a weak D match, TRBD1 (6 bases). The V gene's germline CDR1 is GTSNPN and CDR2 SVGIG (reference sequence). V lost 3 bases and J lost 3, with 23 bases in between. The CDR3 loop spans 17 amino acids. The CDR3 DNA reads TGTGCCTGGAGCGCTCTATCTCGTCAGGGGCAATACTATGGCTACACCTTC. Translating gives CAWSALSRQGQYYGYTF. Together with reference TRBV30 and TRBJ1-2, the CDR3 gives the full variable domain: SQTIHQWPATLVQPVGSPLSLECTVEGTSNPNLYWYRQAAGRGLQLLFYSVGIGQISSEVPQNLSASRPQDRQFILSSKKLLLSDSGFYLCAWSALSRQGQYYGYTFGSGTRLTVV.

The V and J genes are TRBV28 and TRBJ2-7; perhaps TRBD2 as D (7 bases). There are 16 residues in the CDR3. Trimming left V 4 bases short and J 0 bases short, with 16 bases between. Germline values: CDR1 MDHEN, CDR2 SYDVKM. For the CDR3, the DNA is TGTGCCAGCAGTTCTCGAGGGGGGGAAAGCTCCTACGAGCAGTACTTC. It is translated as CASSSRGGESSYEQYF.

The rearrangement uses TRBV2 and TRBJ1-1; D unclear. This CDR3 has 13 residues. Germline CDR1 reads SNHLY; CDR2 reads FYNNEI. V was clipped by 1 base and J by 6 bases, with 9 bases between them. The CDR3: CASSEGEDAEAFF. In DNA form, the CDR3 reads TGTGCCAGCAGTGAAGGGGAGGACGCTGAAGCTTTCTTT.

V gene TRBV28 combines with J gene TRBJ1-2, with TRBD1 as a possible D gene (5 bases). The CDR3 length is 13 residues. Germline V gives CDR1 MDHEN, CDR2 SYDVKM. V shed 8 bases and J shed 8 bases, with 18 bases lying between them. CDR3 amino acids: CASGSPGLGGYTF. Here the CDR3 DNA reads TGTGCCAGCGGCTCCCCAGGGTTGGGCGGCTACACCTTC.

The V gene is TRBV30, the J gene TRBJ2-5; 7 nucleotides agree with TRBD1. Germline V CDR1 and CDR2: GTSNPN, SVGIG (reference sequence). CDR3 length: 13 amino acids. Trimming took 2 bases from V and 4 from J; bases not matched to a gene: 4. The CDR3 DNA follows: TGTGCCTGGAGTTACAACAGGGGAGAGACCCAGTACTTC. Encoded protein: CAWSYNRGETQYF.

The chain carries TRBV29-1 and TRBJ1-1; TRBD1 matches 9 bases. The J segment lost 4 bases and the V segment lost 4 bases, leaving 4 bases of the junction unmatched. The CDR3 sequence is 13 residues long. Per the germline V gene, CDR1 is SQVTM and CDR2 is ANQGSEA. DNA for the CDR3: TGCAGCGTTGCGGGACAGGGAGGCACTGAAGCTTTCTTT. Protein: CSVAGQGGTEAFF.

The CDR3 DNA reads as TGTGCCAGCTCACCACGAGGGGGCGGGTCCTACAATGAGCAGTTCTTC. Protein: CASSPRGGGSYNEQFF. The chain recombines TRBV18 with TRBJ2-1; TRBD1 matches at 7 bases. Germline CDR1 reads KGHSH; CDR2 reads LQKENI. V dropped 1 base and J dropped 1; count of bases not matched to a gene: 4. This CDR3 has 16 residues.

The chain carries TRBV6-5 and TRBJ2-7; TRBD1 agrees at 9 bases. CDR3 length equals 14 residues. CDR1 is MNHEY and CDR2 is SVGAGI in the germline V gene. Germline trimming cut 5 bases from V and 4 bases from J; bases unmatched to any gene: 6. CDR3 bases: TGTGCCAGCAGTCATACGGGACAGGGATACGAGCAGTACTTC. Amino acid sequence: CASSHTGQGYEQYF.

This rearrangement joins TRBV30 to TRBJ1-4; 7 bases are a match to TRBD1. V trimming: 2 bases; J trimming: 4 bases; junction bases outside the gene matches: 4. Germline CDR1 GTSNPN, CDR2 SVGIG (reference sequence). The CDR3 extends over 14 amino acids. CDR3 DNA: TGTGCCTGGAGTACCACAGGGGTTAATGAAAAACTGTTTTTT. Translated, it gives CAWSTTGVNEKLFF. The whole variable domain, remainder taken from reference TRBV30 and TRBJ1-4, is SQTIHQWPATLVQPVGSPLSLECTVEGTSNPNLYWYRQAAGRGLQLLFYSVGIGQISSEVPQNLSASRPQDRQFILSSKKLLLSDSGFYLCAWSTTGVNEKLFFGSGTQLSVL.

The chain couples TRBV7-2 to TRBJ1-4, with D perhaps TRBD1 (5 bases). The CDR3 consists of 15 residues. Trimming cost V 2 bases and J 8 bases, with 15 bases left between them. Germline lookup yields CDR1 SGHTA and CDR2 FQGNSA. CDR3 coding DNA: TGTGCCAGCAGCTTATGGTCGGCAGGGTCCGAAAAACTGTTTTTT. Protein product: CASSLWSAGSEKLFF.